This T cell receptor beta chain comes out of a study of spatial heterogeneity in lung cancer. The germline CDR1 and CDR2 sequences are SSHAT and FNYEAQ (reference sequence). The CDR3 consists of 14 residues. The study tagged each TCR cDNA molecule with a unique molecular identifier. TCRdb recomputed calls from the 5' RACE reads with MiXCR, one row per CDR3 protein. This sample yields some 37,000 distinct CDR3 sequences, of which 7.5% to 8% are seen a single time; 25% to 35% belongs to the top ten. The table lists this clonotype with a few counts. At one boundary the junction diverges from the germline segment, which might be a read error. The time point was: sample taken at primary tumor resection. Whole RNA, which was extracted from tumor, nontumor lung tissue or frozen PBMC, was sequenced without any cell sorting.

The TCR originated in a male donor with early-stage non-small cell lung cancer. This chain joins TRBV7-7 and TRBJ2-3; tentative D call: TRBD1 (5 bases). The material was PBMCs, obtained at surgery. CDR3 region: CASSAGASTDTQYF. The CDR3 bases are TGTGCTAGCAGTGCTGGGGCTAGCACAGATACGCAGTATTTT.